These 14 T cell receptor beta chains were sequenced from one sample in a study of T cells in localized non-small cell lung cancer. Clones were read by immunoSEQ multiplex PCR, and TCRdb kept only the in-frame ones, dropping some. The sample lists tens of thousands of clones, 87% occurring once. Sample: peripheral blood mononuclear cells, taken before any cancer treatment. These receptors came from a man aged 35-75 years with stage III lung adenocarcinoma.

V gene TRBV7-2 combines with J gene TRBJ2-7, with D perhaps TRBD1 (5 bases). The CDR3 consists of 14 residues. V lost 5 bases to trimming and J lost 3 bases, with 14 bases between them. CDR1 is SGHTA and CDR2 is FQGNSA in the germline V gene. CDR3 sequence reads: CASSPSPGNYEQYF. The CDR3 nucleotides read TGTGCCAGCAGCCCGAGCCCAGGGAACTACGAGCAGTACTTC. Drawing the rest from reference TRBV7-2 and TRBJ2-7, the complete variable domain is GAGVSQSPSNKVTEKGKDVELRCDPISGHTALYWYRQSLGQGLEFLIYFQGNSAPDKSGLPSDRFSAERTGGSVSTLTIQRTQQEDSAVYLCASSPSPGNYEQYFGPGTRLTVT.

Details on this clone: The junction and the germline gene differ at one end; a read error may be behind it. The chain links TRBV5-1 to TRBJ1-1; D possibly corresponds to TRBD1 (5 bases). This CDR3 has 14 residues. The V gene's germline CDR1 is SGHRS and CDR2 YFSETQ. CDR3 sequence (DNA): TGCGCCAGCAGCTTGGTGGTGGCCGGGGCTGAGGCTTTCTTT. Translating it yields CASSLVVAGAEAFF.

The chain combines TRBV2 with TRBJ2-2; D call uncertain. The germline CDR1 and CDR2 sequences are SNHLY and FYNNEI. The CDR3 loop spans 13 amino acids. With 2 bases removed from V and 6 bases from J, the gap between germline ends came to 7 bases. The CDR3 sequence: CASSELAAGELFF. In nucleotides, the CDR3 is TGTGCCAGCAGTGAATTGGCGGCCGGGGAGCTGTTTTTT. Full variable domain (remainder filled in from reference TRBV2 and TRBJ2-2): EPEVTQTPSHQVTQMGQEVILRCVPISNHLYFYWYRQILGQKVEFLVSFYNNEISEKSEIFDDQFSVERPDGSNFTLKIRSTKLEDSAMYFCASSELAAGELFFGEGSRLTVL.

V usage is TRBV5-5 and J usage is TRBJ2-7, with 14 bases that match TRBD2. CDR1 SGHKS and CDR2 YYEKEE come from the germline V gene (reference sequence). CDR3 length: 18 amino acids. Losses at the gene ends were 3 bases for V and 7 bases for J; bases not matched to a gene: 15. This CDR3 is CASSSGLAGATLGFEQYF. CDR3 coding DNA: TGTGCCAGCAGCTCGGGACTAGCGGGGGCGACCCTCGGTTTTGAGCAGTACTTC. Supplemented by reference TRBV5-5 and TRBJ2-7, the full variable domain reads DAGVTQSPTHLIKTRGQQVTLRCSPISGHKSVSWYQQVLGQGPQFIFQYYEKEERGRGNFPDRFSARQFPNYSSELNVNALLLGDSALYLCASSSGLAGATLGFEQYFGPGTRLTVT.

The chain joins TRBV28 to TRBJ1-5; the D gene is possibly TRBD1 (6 bases). Germline assignment: CDR1 MDHEN and CDR2 SYDVKM. The ends were cut back, 2 bases at V and 3 bases at J, with 11 bases in the middle. There are 15 residues in the CDR3. CDR3 DNA sequence: TGTGCCAGCAGTTTAGGACAGATTCCCAATCAGCCCCAGCATTTT. Encoded protein: CASSLGQIPNQPQHF.

The rearrangement links TRBV7-2 to TRBJ2-1, with D unresolved. CDR1 is SGHTA, CDR2 FQGNSA, per germline. The V and J ends lost 2 bases and 5 bases respectively, with 10 bases between them. The CDR3 length is 14 residues. DNA of the CDR3: TGTGCCAGCAGCTTACGGTACGGAAACAATGAGCAGTTCTTC. Protein: CASSLRYGNNEQFF.

The DNA of the CDR3 is TGTGCCTGGAGTTTTGGGCAGTACCAAGAGACCCAGTACTTC. Its protein product is CAWSFGQYQETQYF. V is TRBV30 and J is TRBJ2-5; D is unresolved. Germline V lookup: CDR1 GTSNPN, CDR2 SVGIG (reference sequence). V shed 2 bases and J shed 0 bases, with 10 bases lying between them. This CDR3 is built from 14 residues.

V is TRBV19 and J is TRBJ2-5; 12 bases line up with TRBD1. The CDR3 extends over 18 amino acids. The V gene end was trimmed by 4 bases and the J gene end by 4 bases; junction bases not matched to a gene: 13. Germline lookup yields CDR1 LNHDA and CDR2 SQIVND (reference sequence). The CDR3 region is CASSTVPGTGGFVETQYF. DNA for the CDR3: TGTGCCAGTAGTACGGTACCCGGGACAGGGGGCTTTGTAGAGACCCAGTACTTC. The full variable domain, rest sourced from reference TRBV19 and TRBJ2-5, is DGGITQSPKYLFRKEGQNVTLSCEQNLNHDAMYWYRQDPGQGLRLIYYSQIVNDFQKGDIAEGYSVSREKKESFPLTVTSAQKNPTAFYLCASSTVPGTGGFVETQYFGPGTRLLVL.

This chain uses TRBV19 with TRBJ2-3, with D maybe TRBD2 (5 bases). Germline V gene data show CDR1 as LNHDA and CDR2 as SQIVND (reference sequence). V gave up 6 bases and J gave up 5 bases, with 12 bases separating them. The CDR3 is made up of 13 amino acids. The CDR3 region has the DNA TGTGCCAGTAGCTTGAGGGCGGGAGATACGCAGTATTTT. Translation gives CASSLRAGDTQYF.

The chain has TRBV7-9 and TRBJ1-5; 9 bases align to TRBD1. The CDR3 has 15 amino acids. Germline V CDR1 and CDR2: SEHNR, FQNEAQ (reference sequence). V gave up 6 bases and J gave up 6 bases; unmatched junction bases: 9. CDR3 nucleotide sequence: TGTGCCAGCAGTCCCCTGGGGACAGGGCTTCAGCCCCAGCATTTT. Translating it yields CASSPLGTGLQPQHF.

The J gene is TRBJ1-3, the V gene TRBV5-1; 9 bases match TRBD1. Germline assignment: CDR1 SGHRS and CDR2 YFSETQ. V was clipped by 1 base and J by 0 bases; unmatched bases: 5. This CDR3 spans 17 amino acids. The CDR3 bases are TGCGCCAGCAGCTTGACCGGGACAGGGACCTCTGGAAACACCATATATTTT. This codes for CASSLTGTGTSGNTIYF.

The V and J genes are TRBV4-3 and TRBJ1-6; D may be TRBD1 (5 bases). Germline V CDR1 and CDR2: LGHNA, YSLEER. Trimming took off 0 bases at V and 9 bases at J, with 21 bases between the two ends. The CDR3 is made up of 18 amino acids. The CDR3 reads CASSQDVPGGDRISPLHF. CDR3 coding DNA: TGCGCCAGCAGCCAAGATGTTCCTGGGGGGGATAGGATTTCACCCCTCCACTTT.

The rearrangement joins TRBV19 to TRBJ1-1; 8 bases are shared with TRBD1. Looked up from germline, CDR1 is LNHDA and CDR2 is SQIVND (reference sequence). The J segment lost 2 bases and the V segment lost 9 bases, leaving 11 bases of the junction unmatched. The CDR3 is 15 amino acids. CDR3 bases: TGTGCCAGCGGGACAGGCGCCAAGAAAAACACTGAAGCTTTCTTT. It translates to CASGTGAKKNTEAFF.

The chain couples TRBV28 to TRBJ2-1, with TRBD1 matching over 9 bases. The CDR3 consists of 14 residues. Germline V lookup: CDR1 MDHEN, CDR2 SYDVKM. V was pared by 8 bases and J by 4 bases, with 6 bases of the junction left unmatched. This CDR3 reads CASGSGTGYNEQFF. The CDR3 DNA is TGTGCCAGCGGGTCCGGGACAGGGTACAATGAGCAGTTCTTC.